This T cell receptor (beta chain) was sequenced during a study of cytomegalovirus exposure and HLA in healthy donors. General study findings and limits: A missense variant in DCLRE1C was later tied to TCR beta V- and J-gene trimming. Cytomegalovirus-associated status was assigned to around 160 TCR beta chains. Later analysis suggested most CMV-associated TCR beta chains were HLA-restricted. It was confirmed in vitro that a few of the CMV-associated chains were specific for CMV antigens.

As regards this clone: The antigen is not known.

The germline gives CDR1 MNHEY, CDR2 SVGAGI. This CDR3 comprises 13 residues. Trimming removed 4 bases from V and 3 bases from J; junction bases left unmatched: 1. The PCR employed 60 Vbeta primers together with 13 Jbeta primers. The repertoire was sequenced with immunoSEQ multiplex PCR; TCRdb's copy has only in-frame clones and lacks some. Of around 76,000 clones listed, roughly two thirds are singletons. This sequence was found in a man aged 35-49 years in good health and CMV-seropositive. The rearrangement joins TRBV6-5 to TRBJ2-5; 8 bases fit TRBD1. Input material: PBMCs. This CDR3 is CASSWTGKETQYF. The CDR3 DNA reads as TGTGCCAGCAGTTGGACAGGGAAAGAGACCCAGTACTTC.